This T cell receptor beta chain was recovered during a study of early T cells in non-severe SARS-CoV-2 infection. Whole-study context: Chains were not paired, and sequencing was done on bulk RNA from unsorted whole blood.

Study observations and caveats: Anti-spike CD8 specificities were favored by VDJdb matching, whose results missed private and CD4 specificities.

This CDR3 region has 15 residues. Germline lookup yields CDR1 SEHNR and CDR2 FQNEAQ (reference sequence). Trimming took 1 base from V and 0 from J, leaving 6 bases between them. Each cDNA molecule carried a unique molecular identifier. TCRdb re-analysed the 5' RACE reads in MiXCR, keeping a single row per CDR3 protein. The sample records around 70,000 distinct CDR3 sequences, approximately 10% being singletons. The table lists this clonotype with a few counts. Its target is not known. The sequence was obtained from an adult who was a healthcare worker with PCR-confirmed SARS-CoV-2 infection or an uninfected control (not recorded which). The chain couples TRBV7-9 to TRBJ1-4; D gene uncertain. Sequencing input: whole blood. The CDR3 DNA follows: TGTGCCAGCAGCTTAGGACGGGCAACTAATGAAAAACTGTTTTTT. It yields the protein CASSLGRATNEKLFF.